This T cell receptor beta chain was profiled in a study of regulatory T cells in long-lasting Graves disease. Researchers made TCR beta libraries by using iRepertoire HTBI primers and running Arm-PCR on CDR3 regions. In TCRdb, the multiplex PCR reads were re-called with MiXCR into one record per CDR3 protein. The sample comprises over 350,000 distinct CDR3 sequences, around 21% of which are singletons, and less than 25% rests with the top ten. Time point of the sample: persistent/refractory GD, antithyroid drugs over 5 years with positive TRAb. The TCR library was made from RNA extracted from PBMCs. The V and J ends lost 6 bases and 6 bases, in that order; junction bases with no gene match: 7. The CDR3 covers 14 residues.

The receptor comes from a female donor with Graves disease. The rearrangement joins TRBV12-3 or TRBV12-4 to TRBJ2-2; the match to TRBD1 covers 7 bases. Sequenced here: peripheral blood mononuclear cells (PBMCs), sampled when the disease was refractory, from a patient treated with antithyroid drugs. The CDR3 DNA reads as TGTGCCAGCAGCCCCGGGACAGATTCCGGGGAGCTGTTTTTT. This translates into CASSPGTDSGELFF.